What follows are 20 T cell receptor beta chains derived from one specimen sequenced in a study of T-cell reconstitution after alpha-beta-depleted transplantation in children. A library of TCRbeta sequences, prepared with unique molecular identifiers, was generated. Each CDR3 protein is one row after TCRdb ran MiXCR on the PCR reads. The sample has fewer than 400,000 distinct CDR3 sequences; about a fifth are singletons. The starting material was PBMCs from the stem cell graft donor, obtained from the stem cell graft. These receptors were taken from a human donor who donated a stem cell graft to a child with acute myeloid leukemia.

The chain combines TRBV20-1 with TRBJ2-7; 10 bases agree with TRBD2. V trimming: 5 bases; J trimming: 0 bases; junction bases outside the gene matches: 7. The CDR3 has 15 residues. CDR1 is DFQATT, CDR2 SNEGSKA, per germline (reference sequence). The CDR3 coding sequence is TGCAGTGCTGGATCTAGCGGGAGTCTCTCCTACGAGCAGTACTTC. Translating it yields CSAGSSGSLSYEQYF.

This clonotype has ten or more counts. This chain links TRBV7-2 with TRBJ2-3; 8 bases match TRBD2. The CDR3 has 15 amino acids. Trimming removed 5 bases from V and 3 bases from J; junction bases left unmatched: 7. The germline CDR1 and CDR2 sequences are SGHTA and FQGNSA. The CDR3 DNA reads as TGTGCCAGCAGCAATAGCGGGATGAGGACAGATACGCAGTATTTT. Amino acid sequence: CASSNSGMRTDTQYF.

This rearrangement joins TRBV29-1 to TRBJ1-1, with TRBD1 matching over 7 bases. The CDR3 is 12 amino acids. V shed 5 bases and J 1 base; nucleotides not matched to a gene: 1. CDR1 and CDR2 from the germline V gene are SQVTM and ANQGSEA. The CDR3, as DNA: TGCAGCGTTCGGACAGGGAACACTGAAGCTTTCTTT. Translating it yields CSVRTGNTEAFF.

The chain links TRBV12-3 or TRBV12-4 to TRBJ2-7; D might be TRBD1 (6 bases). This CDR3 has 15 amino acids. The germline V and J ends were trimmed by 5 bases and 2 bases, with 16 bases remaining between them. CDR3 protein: CASSPMQGGTYEQYF. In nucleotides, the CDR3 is TGTGCCAGCAGTCCCATGCAAGGGGGAACCTACGAGCAGTACTTC.

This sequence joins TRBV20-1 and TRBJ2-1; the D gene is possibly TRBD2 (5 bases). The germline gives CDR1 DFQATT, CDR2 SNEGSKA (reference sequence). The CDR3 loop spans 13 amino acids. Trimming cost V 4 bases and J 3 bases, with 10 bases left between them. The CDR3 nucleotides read TGCAGTGCTAACCCGGCGGGCTACAATGAGCAGTTCTTC. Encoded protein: CSANPAGYNEQFF.

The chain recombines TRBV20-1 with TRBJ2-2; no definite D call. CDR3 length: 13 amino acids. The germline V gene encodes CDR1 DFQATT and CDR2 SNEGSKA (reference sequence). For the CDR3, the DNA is TGCACCATAAGAGGTTCGAACACCGGGGAGCTGTTTTTT. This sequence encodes CTIRGSNTGELFF.

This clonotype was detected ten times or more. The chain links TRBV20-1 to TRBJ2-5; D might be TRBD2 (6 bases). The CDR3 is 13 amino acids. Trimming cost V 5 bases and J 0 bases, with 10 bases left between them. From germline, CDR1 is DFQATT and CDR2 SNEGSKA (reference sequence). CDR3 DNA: TGCAGTGCTTTAGCGGAGTACCAAGAGACCCAGTACTTC. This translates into CSALAEYQETQYF.

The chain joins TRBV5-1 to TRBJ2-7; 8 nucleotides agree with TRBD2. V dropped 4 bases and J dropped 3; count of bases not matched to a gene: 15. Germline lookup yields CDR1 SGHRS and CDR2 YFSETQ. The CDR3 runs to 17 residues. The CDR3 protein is CASSPIGVAGLHYEQYF. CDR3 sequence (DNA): TGCGCCAGCAGCCCCATCGGGGTAGCGGGACTACACTACGAGCAGTACTTC. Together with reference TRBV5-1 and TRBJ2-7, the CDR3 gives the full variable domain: KAGVTQTPRYLIKTRGQQVTLSCSPISGHRSVSWYQQTPGQGLQFLFEYFSETQRNKGNFPGRFSGRQFSNSRSEMNVSTLELGDSALYLCASSPIGVAGLHYEQYFGPGTRLTVT.

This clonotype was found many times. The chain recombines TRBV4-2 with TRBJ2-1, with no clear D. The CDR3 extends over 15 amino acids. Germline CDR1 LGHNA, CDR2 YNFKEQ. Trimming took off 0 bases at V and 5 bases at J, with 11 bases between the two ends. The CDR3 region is CASSQDMSRNNEQFF. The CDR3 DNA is TGTGCCAGCAGCCAAGATATGTCCAGAAACAATGAGCAGTTCTTC.

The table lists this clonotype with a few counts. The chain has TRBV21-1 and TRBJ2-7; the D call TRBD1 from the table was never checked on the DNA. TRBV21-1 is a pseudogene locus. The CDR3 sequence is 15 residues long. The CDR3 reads CARRGRSRGMGEQYF. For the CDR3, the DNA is TGTGCCCGAAGAGGCAGAAGCAGGGGGATGGGCGAGCAGTACTTC.

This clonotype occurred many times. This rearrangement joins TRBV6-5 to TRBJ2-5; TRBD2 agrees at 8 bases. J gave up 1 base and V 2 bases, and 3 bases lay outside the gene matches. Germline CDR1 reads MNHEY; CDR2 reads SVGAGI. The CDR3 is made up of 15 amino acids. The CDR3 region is CASSYTGGIQETQYF. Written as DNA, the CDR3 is TGTGCCAGCAGTTACACGGGAGGGATCCAAGAGACCCAGTACTTC.

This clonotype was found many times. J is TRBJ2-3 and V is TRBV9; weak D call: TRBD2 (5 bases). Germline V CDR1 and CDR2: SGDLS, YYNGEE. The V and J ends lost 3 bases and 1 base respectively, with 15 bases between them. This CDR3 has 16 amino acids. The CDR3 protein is CASSGGSEAGTDTQYF. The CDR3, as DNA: TGTGCCAGCAGCGGCGGCTCGGAGGCAGGCACAGATACGCAGTATTTT.

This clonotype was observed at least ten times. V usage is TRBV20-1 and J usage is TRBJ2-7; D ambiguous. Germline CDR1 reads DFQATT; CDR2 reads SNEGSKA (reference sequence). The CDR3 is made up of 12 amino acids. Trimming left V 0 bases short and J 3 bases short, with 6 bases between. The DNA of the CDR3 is TGCAGTGCTAGAGAGGACGGCTACGAGCAGTACTTC. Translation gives CSAREDGYEQYF.

The CDR3 DNA sequence: TGTGCCATCCGAGCGGGGGCCGGCAATCAGCCCCAGCATTTT. Protein sequence: CAIRAGAGNQPQHF. This chain connects TRBV10-3 to TRBJ1-5; D possibly corresponds to TRBD1 (6 bases). Germline loops: CDR1 ENHRY, CDR2 SYGVKD. V was trimmed by 8 bases and J by 2 bases, leaving 13 bases between them. The CDR3 extends over 14 amino acids.

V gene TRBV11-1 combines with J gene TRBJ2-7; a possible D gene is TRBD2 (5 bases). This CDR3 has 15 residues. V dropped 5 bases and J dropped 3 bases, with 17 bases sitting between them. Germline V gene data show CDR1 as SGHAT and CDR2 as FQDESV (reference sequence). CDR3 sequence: CASSAYSSGYYEQYF. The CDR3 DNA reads TGTGCCAGCAGCGCCTACTCGAGCGGTTACTACGAGCAGTACTTC.

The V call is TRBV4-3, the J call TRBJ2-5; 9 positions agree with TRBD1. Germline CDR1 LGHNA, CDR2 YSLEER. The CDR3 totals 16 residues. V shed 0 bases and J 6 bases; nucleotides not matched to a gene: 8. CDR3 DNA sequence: TGCGCCAGCAGCCAAGAATGGGGGACAGGGATCAAGACCCAGTACTTC. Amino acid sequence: CASSQEWGTGIKTQYF.

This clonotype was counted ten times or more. The CDR3 DNA follows: TGCAGCGTTGCCGACAGGGCGAACACTGAAGCTTTCTTT. Protein product: CSVADRANTEAFF. V and J are TRBV29-1 and TRBJ1-1; 7 bases align to TRBD1. Germline assignment: CDR1 SQVTM and CDR2 ANQGSEA. The CDR3 is made up of 13 amino acids. V shed 4 bases, J shed 1 base, and the junction held 3 bases outside the gene matches.

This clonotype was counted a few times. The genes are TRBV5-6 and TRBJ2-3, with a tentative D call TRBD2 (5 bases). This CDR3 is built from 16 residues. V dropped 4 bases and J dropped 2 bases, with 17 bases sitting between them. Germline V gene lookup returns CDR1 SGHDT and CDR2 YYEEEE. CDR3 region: CASSPRTGEPTDTQYF. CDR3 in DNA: TGTGCCAGCAGCCCGAGGACCGGGGAACCCACAGATACGCAGTATTTT.

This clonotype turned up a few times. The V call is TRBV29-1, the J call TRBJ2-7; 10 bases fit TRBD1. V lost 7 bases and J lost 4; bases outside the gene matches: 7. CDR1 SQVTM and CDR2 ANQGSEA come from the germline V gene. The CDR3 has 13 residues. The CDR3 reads CSATTGGGYEQYF. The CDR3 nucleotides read TGCAGCGCCACGACAGGGGGCGGGTACGAGCAGTACTTC.

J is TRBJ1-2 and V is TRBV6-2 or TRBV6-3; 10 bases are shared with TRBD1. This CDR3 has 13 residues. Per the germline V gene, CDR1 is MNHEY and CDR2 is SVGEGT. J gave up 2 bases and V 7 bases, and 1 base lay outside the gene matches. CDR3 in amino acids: CASTDRGNYGYTF. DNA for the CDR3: TGTGCCAGCACGGACAGGGGGAACTATGGCTACACCTTC.